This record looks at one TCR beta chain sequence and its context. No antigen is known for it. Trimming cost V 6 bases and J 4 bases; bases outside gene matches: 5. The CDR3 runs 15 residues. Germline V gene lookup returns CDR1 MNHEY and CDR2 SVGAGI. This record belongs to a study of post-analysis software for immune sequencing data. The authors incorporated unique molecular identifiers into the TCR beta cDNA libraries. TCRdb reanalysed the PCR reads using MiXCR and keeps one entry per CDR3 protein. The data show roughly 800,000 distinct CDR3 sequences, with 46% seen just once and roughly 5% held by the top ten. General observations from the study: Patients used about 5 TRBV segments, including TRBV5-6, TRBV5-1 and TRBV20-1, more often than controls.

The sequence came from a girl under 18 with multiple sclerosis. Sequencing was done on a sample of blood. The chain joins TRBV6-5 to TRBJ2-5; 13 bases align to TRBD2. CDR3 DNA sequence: TGTGCCAGCAGAGTCGGACTAGCGGGAGTAGAGACCCAGTACTTC. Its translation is CASRVGLAGVETQYF.